A selection of T cell receptor beta chains follows, all from one sample in a study of T cell responses to AZD1222 COVID-19 vaccine. The protocol was immunoSEQ multiplex PCR, while the TCRdb copy is restricted to in-frame clones and leaves out a portion. Among roughly 150,000 clones listed, 92% were seen once. Specimen: peripheral blood, collected on day 0 of AZD1222 vaccination. These receptors all stem from an adult in good health. CDR3s include the opening cysteine and the closing phenylalanine or tryptophan. Each record gives: CDR3 length, V gene, J gene, clone size, D gene, CDR3 protein, CDR3 DNA. A D gene is named only where the DNA matches it firmly. Some rows mark clone size as missing; the rest say once, few, many or name a class of expanded clone.

len: 16; v_gene: TRBV10-2; j_gene: TRBJ1-1; abundance: .; d_gene: .; CDR3aa: CASSEDRLGVNTEAFF; CDR3nt: TGCGCCAGCAGTGAGGATCGTTTAGGCGTCAACACTGAAGCTTTCTTT
len: 13; v_gene: TRBV18; j_gene: TRBJ2-3; abundance: .; d_gene: .; CDR3aa: CASSIGSTDTQYF; CDR3nt: TGTGCCAGCTCAATAGGGAGCACAGATACGCAGTATTTT
len: 15; v_gene: TRBV4-2; j_gene: TRBJ2-7; abundance: .; d_gene: TRBD2; CDR3aa: CASRASGGESYEQYF; CDR3nt: TGTGCCAGCAGGGCTAGCGGGGGGGAAAGCTACGAGCAGTACTTC
len: 15; v_gene: TRBV7-9; j_gene: TRBJ2-5; abundance: .; d_gene: .; CDR3aa: CASSLLGWGQETQYF; CDR3nt: TGTGCCAGCAGCCTTCTGGGGTGGGGTCAAGAGACCCAGTACTTC
len: 15; v_gene: TRBV6-5; j_gene: TRBJ1-1; abundance: .; d_gene: .; CDR3aa: CAAQERGGKYTEAFF; CDR3nt: TGTGCCGCCCAAGAAAGGGGGGGCAAGTACACTGAAGCTTTCTTT
len: 14; v_gene: TRBV7-2; j_gene: TRBJ1-5; abundance: .; d_gene: .; CDR3aa: CASSLGTAGQPQHF; CDR3nt: TGTGCCAGCAGCCTCGGGACGGCGGGGCAGCCCCAGCATTTT
len: 15; v_gene: TRBV19; j_gene: TRBJ1-3; abundance: .; d_gene: .; CDR3aa: CASSITTVSGNTIYF; CDR3nt: TGTGCCAGTAGTATAACTACAGTCTCTGGAAACACCATATATTTT
len: 15; v_gene: TRBV19; j_gene: TRBJ1-4; abundance: .; d_gene: TRBD1; CDR3aa: CASSEQGAGNEKLFF; CDR3nt: TGTGCCAGTAGTGAACAGGGGGCTGGTAATGAAAAACTGTTTTTT
len: 14; v_gene: TRBV19; j_gene: TRBJ1-3; abundance: .; d_gene: .; CDR3aa: CASSIPSARNTIYF; CDR3nt: TGTGCCAGTAGTATCCCCTCGGCAAGAAACACCATATATTTT
len: 14; v_gene: TRBV2; j_gene: TRBJ1-2; abundance: .; d_gene: .; CDR3aa: CASSEGGAGYGYTF; CDR3nt: TGTGCCAGCAGTGAGGGAGGAGCGGGCTATGGCTACACCTTC
len: 13; v_gene: TRBV10-3; j_gene: TRBJ2-3; abundance: medium-sized; d_gene: .; CDR3aa: CAISESDTDTQYF; CDR3nt: TGTGCCATCAGTGAGTCGGACACAGATACGCAGTATTTT
len: 13; v_gene: TRBV24-1; j_gene: TRBJ1-5; abundance: .; d_gene: .; CDR3aa: CATSRNSNQPQHF; CDR3nt: TGTGCCACCAGTCGAAATAGCAATCAGCCCCAGCATTTT
len: 14; v_gene: TRBV30; j_gene: TRBJ1-3; abundance: .; d_gene: .; CDR3aa: CAWSVPGSGNTIYF; CDR3nt: TGTGCCTGGAGTGTTCCAGGTTCTGGAAACACCATATATTTT
len: 13; v_gene: TRBV7-2; j_gene: TRBJ1-2; abundance: .; d_gene: .; CDR3aa: CASSSRAVNGYTF; CDR3nt: TGTGCCAGCAGCTCTAGGGCGGTGAATGGCTACACCTTC
len: 16; v_gene: TRBV9; j_gene: TRBJ1-2; abundance: .; d_gene: .; CDR3aa: CASSVASTGLNYGYTF; CDR3nt: TGTGCCAGCAGCGTAGCTTCGACAGGACTTAACTATGGCTACACCTTC
len: 14; v_gene: TRBV24-1; j_gene: TRBJ1-5; abundance: .; d_gene: .; CDR3aa: CATSGAGSNQPQHF; CDR3nt: TGTGCCACCAGTGGGGCGGGAAGCAATCAGCCCCAGCATTTT
len: 15; v_gene: TRBV5-4; j_gene: TRBJ1-1; abundance: .; d_gene: .; CDR3aa: CASSGAEGWDTEAFF; CDR3nt: TGTGCCAGCAGCGGGGCCGAGGGGTGGGACACTGAAGCTTTCTTT
len: 14; v_gene: TRBV4-2; j_gene: TRBJ2-7; abundance: .; d_gene: .; CDR3aa: CASSQGGRNYEQYF; CDR3nt: TGTGCCAGCAGCCAAGGGGGCAGAAACTACGAGCAGTACTTC
len: 16; v_gene: TRBV2; j_gene: TRBJ2-4; abundance: .; d_gene: .; CDR3aa: CASRSSTFLAKNIQYF; CDR3nt: TGTGCCAGCAGATCGTCCACGTTCCTAGCCAAAAACATTCAGTACTTC
len: 15; v_gene: TRBV14; j_gene: TRBJ1-4; abundance: .; d_gene: .; CDR3aa: CASSQVTGFNEKLFF; CDR3nt: TGTGCCAGCAGCCAAGTTACAGGGTTTAATGAAAAACTGTTTTTT
len: 15; v_gene: TRBV7-2; j_gene: TRBJ2-1; abundance: .; d_gene: .; CDR3aa: CASSEASSSYNEQFF; CDR3nt: TGTGCCAGCAGCGAAGCTAGTTCTTCCTACAATGAGCAGTTCTTC
len: 15; v_gene: TRBV5-1; j_gene: TRBJ1-6; abundance: .; d_gene: TRBD1; CDR3aa: CASSLMTGTNSPLHF; CDR3nt: TGCGCCAGCAGCTTGATGACAGGGACTAATTCACCCCTCCACTTT